These 15 T cell receptor beta chains share one sample of origin, sequenced in a study of T cells and Merkel cell carcinoma outcomes. This table comes from immunoSEQ multiplex PCR, and its TCRdb copy is limited to in-frame clones, with some not included. This table has some 16,000 clones, roughly 79% appearing once. Sequencing was done on a sample of tumor tissue from Merkel cell carcinoma. The receptors come from a human donor with Merkel cell carcinoma.

This clone was observed a handful of times. The chain combines TRBV9 with TRBJ2-1; D is undetermined. The CDR3 sequence is 13 residues long. Trimming cost V 0 bases and J 10 bases, with 11 bases left between them. CDR1 is SGDLS, CDR2 YYNGEE, per germline. In DNA form, the CDR3 reads TGTGCCAGCAGCGTAGAGCCCGTCGGGGAGCAGTTCTTC. Its translation is CASSVEPVGEQFF.

In this sample, this clone turned up once. The CDR3 sequence: CASSIERGSSGEQYF. CDR3 coding DNA: TGTGCCAGCAGCATTGAAAGGGGGAGTTCAGGCGAGCAGTACTTC. This chain joins TRBV27 and TRBJ2-7; tentatively, D is TRBD1 (6 bases). The V gene's germline CDR1 is MNHEY and CDR2 SMNVEV (reference sequence). The germline V and J ends were trimmed by 6 bases and 6 bases, with 21 bases remaining between them. The CDR3 is made up of 15 amino acids.

The chain couples TRBV27 to TRBJ2-5; D remains ambiguous. The length of the CDR3 is 13 residues. Germline V gives CDR1 MNHEY, CDR2 SMNVEV (reference sequence). Trimming shortened V by 3 bases and J by 2 bases, and 7 bases separated the two germline ends. CDR3 in DNA: TGTGCCAGCAGTTTTCTCAGTCAAGAGACCCAGTACTTC. Translated, it gives CASSFLSQETQYF.

This clone was recorded only once. This chain connects TRBV10-3 to TRBJ1-1; 8 bases are a match to TRBD1. The length of the CDR3 is 15 residues. V was pared by 6 bases and J by 5 bases, with 11 bases of the junction left unmatched. In germline, CDR1 is ENHRY, CDR2 SYGVKD. CDR3 coding DNA: TGTGCCATCAGCACAGGGACAGGTGTAAGGACTGAAGCTTTCTTT. Translation gives CAISTGTGVRTEAFF.

The rearrangement links TRBV9 to TRBJ2-1; 8 bases match TRBD2. The CDR3 length is 16 residues. The germline gives CDR1 SGDLS, CDR2 YYNGEE. The trim removed 4 bases at V and 9 bases at J, leaving 15 bases unmatched. CDR3 amino acids: CASSPRGAGGGIEQFF. CDR3 nucleotides: TGTGCCAGCAGCCCCAGAGGGGCGGGAGGCGGCATTGAGCAGTTCTTC.

The chain employs TRBV15 and TRBJ1-5, with a weak D call TRBD1 (6 bases). Deletions cut 1 base from V and 9 bases from J, with 13 bases between. The CDR3 extends over 14 amino acids. Germline V gene sequence: CDR1 LNHNV, CDR2 YYDKDF (reference sequence). Here the CDR3 reads CATSRVGTGAPQHF. As DNA, the CDR3 is TGTGCCACCAGCAGAGTAGGGACGGGGGCGCCCCAGCATTTT.

The J gene is TRBJ2-1, the V gene TRBV9; 8 nucleotides line up with TRBD2. The CDR3 totals 16 residues. Germline V gene lookup returns CDR1 SGDLS and CDR2 YYNGEE. The J segment lost 3 bases and the V segment lost 0 bases, leaving 5 bases of the junction unmatched. CDR3 in DNA: TGTGCCAGCAGCGTAGACCCAGCGGGAGTCTACAATGAGCAGTTCTTC. Amino acid sequence: CASSVDPAGVYNEQFF.

This clone has only one observation. At the DNA level, this CDR3 is encoded by other sequences in the same sample as well. The chain couples TRBV15 to TRBJ2-7; weak D call: TRBD2 (6 bases). The V end lost 5 bases, the J end lost 0 bases, and 8 bases lay between the germline ends. From germline, CDR1 is LNHNV and CDR2 YYDKDF (reference sequence). This CDR3 is 13 amino acids long. The CDR3 here is CATSSGDSYEQYF. CDR3 DNA: TGTGCCACCAGCTCGGGGGACTCCTACGAGCAGTACTTC.

In DNA, the CDR3 is TGTGCCAGTGGGACAGGACTCGCGAACACCGGGGAGCTGTTTTTT. Translated, it gives CASGTGLANTGELFF. The V gene is TRBV19, the J gene TRBJ2-2, with 8 bases aligning to TRBD1. Per germline, CDR1 LNHDA and CDR2 SQIVND (reference sequence). There are 15 residues in the CDR3. Trimming at V came to 8 bases and at J to 0 bases, leaving 5 bases not matched to a gene.

The genes are TRBV11-1 and TRBJ2-4; TRBD2 might be the D (5 bases). Deletions cut 5 bases from V and 6 bases from J, with 14 bases between. CDR1 SGHAT and CDR2 FQDESV come from the germline V gene (reference sequence). The CDR3 runs 14 residues. CDR3 in amino acids: CASSPPGSRNIQYF. CDR3 sequence (DNA): TGTGCCAGCAGCCCGCCGGGAAGCAGAAACATTCAGTACTTC.

This clone was found once. The chain couples TRBV30 to TRBJ1-2, with D hard to call. The germline V gene encodes CDR1 GTSNPN and CDR2 SVGIG (reference sequence). Deletions cut 1 base from V and 4 bases from J, with 4 bases between. This CDR3 region has 11 residues. The CDR3, as DNA: TGTGCCTGGAGTGCCGGCTATGGCTACACCTTC. This encodes CAWSAGYGYTF.

The chain joins TRBV7-9 to TRBJ1-2, with no clear D. The germline CDR1 and CDR2 sequences are SEHNR and FQNEAQ (reference sequence). V lost 1 base to trimming and J lost 7 bases, with 7 bases between them. CDR3 length equals 12 residues. This CDR3 is CASSLVGSGYTF. In nucleotides, the CDR3 is TGTGCCAGCAGCTTAGTTGGGAGTGGCTACACCTTC. Full variable domain (remainder filled in from reference TRBV7-9 and TRBJ1-2): DTGVSQNPRHKITKRGQNVTFRCDPISEHNRLYWYRQTLGQGPEFLTYFQNEAQLEKSRLLSDRFSAERPKGSFSTLEIQRTEQGDSAMYLCASSLVGSGYTFGSGTRLTVV.

The chain uses TRBV2 and TRBJ1-6; a weak D match, TRBD1 (5 bases). The CDR3 has 13 amino acids. Between the trimmed V and J ends, which lost 7 bases and 6 bases, there was a span of 10 bases. Germline CDR1 SNHLY, CDR2 FYNNEI. The chain's CDR3 is CASIGDVNSPLHF. The CDR3 DNA follows: TGTGCCAGCATAGGGGACGTTAATTCACCCCTCCACTTT.

The count of this clone is one. The V gene is TRBV30, the J gene TRBJ2-7; 7 bases are shared with TRBD1. The V and J ends lost 7 bases and 6 bases, in that order; junction bases with no gene match: 9. From germline, CDR1 is GTSNPN and CDR2 SVGIG (reference sequence). The CDR3 spans 12 residues. The CDR3 spells CAYNRGESEQYF. The CDR3, as DNA: TGTGCCTATAACAGGGGAGAGAGCGAGCAGTACTTC.

This chain links TRBV5-1 with TRBJ2-5; TRBD2 matches 8 bases. The germline CDR1 and CDR2 sequences are SGHRS and YFSETQ. This CDR3 has 15 amino acids. Germline trimming cut 0 bases from V and 5 bases from J; bases unmatched to any gene: 6. The CDR3 spells CASSLDGGARETQYF. CDR3 coding DNA: TGCGCCAGCAGCTTGGACGGGGGGGCCCGGGAGACCCAGTACTTC.